These T cell receptor delta chains were read from a single sample in a study of gamma-delta T cells after stem cell transplantation. TCRdb redid the clone calls on the RT-PCR reads with CATT. Found here are around 1,300 delta-chain clones, 10% to 15% of them singletons; the top ten hold about 30%. Sample: gamma-delta T cells. These receptors all stem from a human donor. It is not recorded whose cells these are; they may come from a transplant donor. Each CDR3 is given with its conserved first and last residue. A D gene is named only where the DNA matches it firmly. Some rows mark clone size as missing; the rest say once, few, many or name a class of expanded clone.

V	D	size	length	J	DNA	CDR3
TRDV2	.	hyperexpanded	10	TRDJ2	TGTGCCTCGTTGGAGGCACAACTCTTCTTT	CASLEAQLFF
TRDV2	TRDD3	large	24	TRDJ1	TGTGCCTGTGACACCGTGGAAAGATCGGTGAGGGCAGGTGACTGGGGGACCTACACCGATAAACTCATCTTT	CACDTVERSVRAGDWGTYTDKLIF
TRDV2	TRDD3	.	15	TRDJ1	TGTGCCTGTGACACAGTACTGGGGGATACCGATAAACTCATCTTT	CACDTVLGDTDKLIF
TRDV2	TRDD3	medium-sized	19	TRDJ1	TGTGCCTGTGACACCGTGCACCGTACTGGGGGATTGGACACCGATAAACTCATCTTT	CACDTVHRTGGLDTDKLIF
TRDV2	TRDD3	.	18	TRDJ1	TGTGCCTGTGACCTCGTAGGGCTGGGGGATACATCCACCGATAAACTCATCTTT	CACDLVGLGDTSTDKLIF
TRDV2	TRDD3	large	18	TRDJ3	TGTGCCTGTGACAATACTGGGGGATATTCCTGGGACACCCGACAGATGTTTTTC	CACDNTGGYSWDTRQMFF
TRDV2	TRDD3	.	22	TRDJ1	TGTGCCTGTGACACCGTCTCCTACAGTGGTTTCGGGACTGGGGGAGACTGGGATAAACTCATCTTT	CACDTVSYSGFGTGGDWDKLIF
TRDV2	TRDD3	.	15	TRDJ1	TGTGCCTGTGAGAAACTGGGGGATACCACCGATAAACTCATCTTT	CACEKLGDTTDKLIF
TRDV2	TRDD3	large	18	TRDJ2	TGTGCCTGTGACACCGTGACTGGGGGATCCGCTTTGACAGCACAACTCTTCTTT	CACDTVTGGSALTAQLFF
TRDV2	TRDD3	large	14	TRDJ1	TGTGCCTGTGACACCCTGGGGGATAACGATAAACTCATCTTT	CACDTLGDNDKLIF
TRDV2	.	few	16	TRDJ3	TGTGCCTGTGACTCGGTCATCTCCTGGGACACCCGACAGATGTTTTTC	CACDSVISWDTRQMFF
TRDV2	TRDD3	medium-sized	18	TRDJ1	TGTGCCTGTGACACCGCCGACTACAAGGGGGATACGAGGGGTAAACTCATCTTT	CACDTADYKGDTRGKLIF
TRDV2	TRDD3	few	19	TRDJ1	TGTGCCTGTGACCCTCTTCTTCCTACTGGGGGATACGCGTTCGATAAACTCATCTTT	CACDPLLPTGGYAFDKLIF
TRDV2	TRDD3	large	15	TRDJ1	TGTGCCTGTGATACCCTTGAGGGGATAAGCGATAAACTCATCTTT	CACDTLEGISDKLIF
TRDV2	TRDD3	medium-sized	21	TRDJ3	TGTGCCTGTGACACCGTAACAGTGGGGGATACGGAGTCGTGGGACACCCGACAGATGTTTTTC	CACDTVTVGDTESWDTRQMFF
TRDV2	TRDD3	few	18	TRDJ1	TGTGCCTGTGAACAACTGGGGGATAGGGGGTCCGCCGCCGATAAACTCATCTTT	CACEQLGDRGSAADKLIF
TRDV2	TRDD3	large	15	TRDJ1	TGTGCCTGTGACGGATTACTGGGGGAGACCGATAAACTCATCTTT	CACDGLLGETDKLIF
TRDV2	.	large	14	TRDJ1	TGTGCCTGTGAACCAATGGGGATCCTCGATAAACTCATCTTT	CACEPMGILDKLIF
TRDV2	TRDD3	.	17	TRDJ1	TGTGCCTGTGACGTACTGGGGGATATTCCCTACACCGATAAACTCATCTTT	CACDVLGDIPYTDKLIF
TRDV2	TRDD3	.	15	TRDJ1	TGTGCCTGTGACACGCTGGGGGATACGAACGATAAACTCATCTTT	CACDTLGDTNDKLIF
TRDV2	TRDD3	.	23	TRDJ1	TGTGCCTGTGACACCCTCGGGCCCCCCTTACTGGGGGATACGCGTCAGTACACCGATAAACGCATCTTT	CACDTLGPPLLGDTRQYTDKRIF
TRDV2	TRDD3	large	15	TRDJ2	TGTGCCTGTGACACCGTACTGGGGGATACAGCACAACTCTTCTTT	CACDTVLGDTAQLFF
TRDV2	TRDD3	large	22	TRDJ1	TGTGCCTGTGACACCTTGAGTGCCTTTAAAACTGGGGGATACCAGTACACCGATAAACTCATCTTT	CACDTLSAFKTGGYQYTDKLIF
TRDV2	TRDD3	.	18	TRDJ2	TGTGCCTGTGACACTGTACTGGGGGATCCGGATTTGACAGCACAACTCTTCTTT	CACDTVLGDPDLTAQLFF
TRDV2	TRDD3	large	15	TRDJ1	TGTGCCTGTGACAGACTGGGGGACGACACCGATAAACTCATCTTT	CACDRLGDDTDKLIF
TRDV2	TRDD3	once	18	TRDJ1	TGTGCCTGTCTGCCTCTACTGGGGGATACGCGGTACACCGATAAACTCATCTTT	CACLPLLGDTRYTDKLIF
TRDV2	TRDD3	.	16	TRDJ1	TGTGCCTGTCACAATTTGGGGGATACTAACACCGACAAACTCATCTTT	CACHNLGDTNTDKLIF
TRDV1	.	.	12	TRDJ1	TGTGCTATTGGGGGCCACCTGAGCGGACTCATCTTT	CAIGGHLSGLIF
TRDV2	TRDD3	medium-sized	15	TRDJ1	TGTGCCTGTGACACCCTGGATGGGGGACAAGATAAACTCATCTTT	CACDTLDGGQDKLIF
TRDV2	TRDD3	.	16	TRDJ1	TGTGCCTGTGACACGCTGGGGGATACATCCACCGATAAACTCATCTTT	CACDTLGDTSTDKLIF
TRDV2	TRDD3	few	18	TRDJ1	TGTGCCTGTGAACAACTGGGGGATAAGGGGTCCGCCGCCGATAAACTCATCTTT	CACEQLGDKGSAADKLIF
TRDV2	TRDD3	few	17	TRDJ1	TGTGCCTGTGACACCCTGGGGGATACAAAAGGCACCGATAAACTCATCTTT	CACDTLGDTKGTDKLIF
TRDV2	TRDD3	.	20	TRDJ1	TGTGCCTGTGACACCCTTATACTGGGGGATACGCTGGTTACCACCGATAAACTCATCTTT	CACDTLILGDTLVTTDKLIF
TRDV2	.	large	19	TRDJ1	TGTGCCTGTGACACCGTTAAAGGGAAGGATTCAGATAACACCGATAAACTCATCTTT	CACDTVKGKDSDNTDKLIF